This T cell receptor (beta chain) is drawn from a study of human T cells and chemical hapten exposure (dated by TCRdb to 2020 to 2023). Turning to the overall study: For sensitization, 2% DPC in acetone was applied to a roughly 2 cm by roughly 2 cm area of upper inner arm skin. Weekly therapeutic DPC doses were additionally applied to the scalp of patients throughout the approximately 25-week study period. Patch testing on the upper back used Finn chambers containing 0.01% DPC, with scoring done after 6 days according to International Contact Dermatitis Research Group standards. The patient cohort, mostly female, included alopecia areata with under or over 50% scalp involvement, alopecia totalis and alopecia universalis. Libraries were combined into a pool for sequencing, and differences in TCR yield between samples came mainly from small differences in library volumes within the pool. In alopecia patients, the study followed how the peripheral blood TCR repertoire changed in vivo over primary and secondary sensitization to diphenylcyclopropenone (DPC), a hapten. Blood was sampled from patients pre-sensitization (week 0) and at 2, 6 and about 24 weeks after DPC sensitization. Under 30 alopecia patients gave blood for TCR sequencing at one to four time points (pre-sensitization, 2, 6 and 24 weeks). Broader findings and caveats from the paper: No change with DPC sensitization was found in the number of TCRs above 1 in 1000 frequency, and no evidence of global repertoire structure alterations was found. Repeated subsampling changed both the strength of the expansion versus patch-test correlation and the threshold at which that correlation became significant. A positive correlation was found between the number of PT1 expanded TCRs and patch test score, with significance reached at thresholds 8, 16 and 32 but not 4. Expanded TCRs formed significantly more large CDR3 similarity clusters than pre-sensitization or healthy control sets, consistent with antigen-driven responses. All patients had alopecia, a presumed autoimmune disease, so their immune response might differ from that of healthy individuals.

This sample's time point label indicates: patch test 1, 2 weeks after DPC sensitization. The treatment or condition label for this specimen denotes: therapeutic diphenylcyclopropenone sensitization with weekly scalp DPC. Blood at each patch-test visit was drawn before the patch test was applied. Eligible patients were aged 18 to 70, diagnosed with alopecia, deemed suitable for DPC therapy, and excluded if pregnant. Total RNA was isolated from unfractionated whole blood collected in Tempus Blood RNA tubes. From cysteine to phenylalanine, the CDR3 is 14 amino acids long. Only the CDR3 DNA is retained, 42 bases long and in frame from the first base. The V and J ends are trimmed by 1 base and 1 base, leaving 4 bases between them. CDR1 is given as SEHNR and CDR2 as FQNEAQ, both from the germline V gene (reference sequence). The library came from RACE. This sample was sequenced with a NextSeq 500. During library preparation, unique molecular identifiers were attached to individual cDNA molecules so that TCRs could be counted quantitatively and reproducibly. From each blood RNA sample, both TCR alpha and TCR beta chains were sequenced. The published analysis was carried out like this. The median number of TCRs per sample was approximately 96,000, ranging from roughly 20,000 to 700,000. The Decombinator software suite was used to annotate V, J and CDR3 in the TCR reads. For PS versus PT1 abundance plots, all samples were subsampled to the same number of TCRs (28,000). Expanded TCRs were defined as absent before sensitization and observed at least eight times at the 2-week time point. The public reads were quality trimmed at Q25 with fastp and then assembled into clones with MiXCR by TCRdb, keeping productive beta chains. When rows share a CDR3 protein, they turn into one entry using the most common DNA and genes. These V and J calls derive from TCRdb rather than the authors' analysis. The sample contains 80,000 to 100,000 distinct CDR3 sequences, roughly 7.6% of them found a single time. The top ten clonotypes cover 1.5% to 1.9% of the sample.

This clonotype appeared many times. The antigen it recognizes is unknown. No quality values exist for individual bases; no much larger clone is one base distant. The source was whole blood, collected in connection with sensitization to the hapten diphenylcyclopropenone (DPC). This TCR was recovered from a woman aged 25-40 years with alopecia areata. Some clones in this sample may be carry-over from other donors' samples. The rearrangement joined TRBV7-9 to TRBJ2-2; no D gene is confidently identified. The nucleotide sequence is TGTGCCAGCAGCTTAGGAAGGAACACCGGGGAGCTGTTTTTT. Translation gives CASSLGRNTGELFF.